This T cell receptor (beta chain) emerged from a study of shared clonotypes between healthy human individuals. For the study at large: Donors were a couple of women and three men aged 18 to 49.

Regarding this clone: The target antigen is unknown.

Study conclusions and caveats: Naive subsets usually exceeded memory subsets in estimated richness.

The CDR3 extends over 16 amino acids. The germline V gene encodes CDR1 SGHRS and CDR2 YFSETQ. Trimming took 0 bases from V and 5 from J, leaving 16 bases between them. Per the authors' pipeline: Junction-only sequences without quality scores came from ImmunoSEQ, so filtering differed. Produced via immunoSEQ multiplex PCR; TCRdb's table is partial and in-frame only. D and trimming come from the DNA, and the V and J calls and clone size come from that table. The data show hundreds of thousands of clones, 60% to 75% seen once. The receptor was derived from a woman younger than 45 in good health. The sample consisted of memory CD4+ T cells sorted from blood. The subset denotes: CD45RA-negative fraction. The chain carries TRBV5-1 and TRBJ2-3, with D possibly TRBD2 on 5 matching bases. CDR3 sequence reads: CASSLEGPRSGDTQYF. CDR3 nucleotides: TGCGCCAGCAGCTTGGAAGGCCCCAGGAGCGGAGATACGCAGTATTTT.